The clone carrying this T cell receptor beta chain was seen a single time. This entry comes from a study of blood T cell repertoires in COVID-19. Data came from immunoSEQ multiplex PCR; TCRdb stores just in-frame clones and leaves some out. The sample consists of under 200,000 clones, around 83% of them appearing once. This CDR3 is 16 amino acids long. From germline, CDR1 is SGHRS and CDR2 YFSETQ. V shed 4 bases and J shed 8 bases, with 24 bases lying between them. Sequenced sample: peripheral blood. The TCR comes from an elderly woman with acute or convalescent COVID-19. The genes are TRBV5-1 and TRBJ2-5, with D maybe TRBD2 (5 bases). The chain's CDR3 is CASSPSPLAEGRTQYF. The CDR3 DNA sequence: TGCGCCAGCAGCCCGTCACCGTTAGCCGAAGGGAGAACCCAGTACTTC.